This T cell receptor beta chain was observed in a study of T-cell memory formation after mild COVID-19. A single record per CDR3 protein comes from TCRdb applying MiXCR to the 5' RACE reads. This table holds 550,000 to 700,000 distinct CDR3 sequences, around 16% found once. This clonotype has a count of ten or more. Germline CDR1 SGHDT, CDR2 YYEEEE. The CDR3 covers 17 residues. V lost 3 bases and J 0 bases, leaving 16 bases between the germline ends. The sample consisted of PBMCs or a T cell subset sorted from them (not recorded which). The chain uses TRBV5-6 and TRBJ2-1; maybe TRBD2 (5 bases). This sequence originates from an adult woman who had mild COVID-19 (a few samples of this study predate the infection). Cell type and time point are not known. CDR3 in DNA: TGTGCCAGCAGCTCCGGCACTGGGAGAAGCTCCTACAATGAGCAGTTCTTC. Translation: CASSSGTGRSSYNEQFF. Full variable domain (rest looked up from reference TRBV5-6 and TRBJ2-1): DAGVTQSPTHLIKTRGQQVTLRCSPKSGHDTVSWYQQALGQGPQFIFQYYEEEERQRGNFPDRFSGHQFPNYSSELNVNALLLGDSALYLCASSSGTGRSSYNEQFFGPGTRLTVL.